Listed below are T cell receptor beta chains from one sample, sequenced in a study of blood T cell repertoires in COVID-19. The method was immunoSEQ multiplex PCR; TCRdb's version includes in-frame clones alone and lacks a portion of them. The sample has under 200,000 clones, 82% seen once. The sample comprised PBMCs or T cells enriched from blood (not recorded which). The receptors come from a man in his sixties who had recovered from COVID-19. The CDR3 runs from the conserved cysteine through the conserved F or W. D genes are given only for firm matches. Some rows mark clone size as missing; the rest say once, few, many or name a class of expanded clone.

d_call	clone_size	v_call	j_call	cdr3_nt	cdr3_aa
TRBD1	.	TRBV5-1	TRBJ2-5	TGCGCCAGCAGCTGGACCTCGGGACAGATTCAAGAGACCCAGTACTTC	CASSWTSGQIQETQYF
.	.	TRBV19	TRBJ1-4	TGTGCCACTACTACCGCTTTCGGTGAAAAACTGTTTTTT	CATTTAFGEKLFF
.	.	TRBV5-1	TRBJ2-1	TGCGCCAGCAGCTCATCCGGGAGCTACAATGAGCAGTTCTTC	CASSSSGSYNEQFF
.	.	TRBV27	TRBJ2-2	TGTGCCAGCAGTTTAAAAGGGAGGAACACCGGGGAGCTGTTTTTT	CASSLKGRNTGELFF
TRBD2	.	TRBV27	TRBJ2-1	TGTGCCAGCAGGACAGCGGGGGACTATGAGCAGTTCTTC	CASRTAGDYEQFF
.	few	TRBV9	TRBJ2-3	TGTGCCAGCAGCGGGGGGGGCACAGATACGCAGTATTTT	CASSGGGTDTQYF
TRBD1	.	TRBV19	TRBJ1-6	TGTGCCAGTAGTACCATATCGACAGGGATTTCACCCCTCCACTTT	CASSTISTGISPLHF
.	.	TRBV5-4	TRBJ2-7	TGTGCCAGCAGCTTGACGGGGAGCTCCTACGAGCAGTACTTC	CASSLTGSSYEQYF
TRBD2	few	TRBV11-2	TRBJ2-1	TGTGCCAGCAGCTTAGATTCAGGACTAGCGGTCCGCCAGGTCTTC	CASSLDSGLAVRQVF
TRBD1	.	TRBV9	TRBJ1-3	TGTGCCAGCAGCGATACTGGACAGGCTGGAAACACCATATATTTT	CASSDTGQAGNTIYF
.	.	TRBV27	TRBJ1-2	TGTGCCAGCTCGGGAACGGGTCTCTATGGCTACACCTTC	CASSGTGLYGYTF
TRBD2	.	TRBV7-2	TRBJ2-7	TGTGCCAGCAGCCCCTCCCCCGCGGGGCTAGCGGAATCCTACGAGCAGTACTTC	CASSPSPAGLAESYEQYF
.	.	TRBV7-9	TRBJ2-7	TGTGCCAGCAGCTTAAGTTTTAGTTCCTACGAGCAGTACTTC	CASSLSFSSYEQYF
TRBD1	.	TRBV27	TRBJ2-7	TGTGCCAGCAGTCTAGGGGGCTTTGGACAGCGCTACGAGCAGTACTTC	CASSLGGFGQRYEQYF
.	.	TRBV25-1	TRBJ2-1	TGTGCCAGCAGTGTCGTCGGTTGGGGGCAGGACAATGAGCAGTTCTTC	CASSVVGWGQDNEQFF
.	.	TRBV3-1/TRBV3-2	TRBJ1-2	TGTGCCAGCAGCCAAGAGTTGAGGGAAAACTATGGCTACACCTTC	CASSQELRENYGYTF
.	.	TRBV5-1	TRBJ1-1	TGCGCCAGCAGCTTGTCGACCTTTCAGGGTGGGAACACTGAAGCTTTCTTT	CASSLSTFQGGNTEAFF
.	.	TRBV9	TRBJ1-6	TGTGCCAGCAGTCAGGGACTTCACTATAATTCACCCCTCCACTTT	CASSQGLHYNSPLHF
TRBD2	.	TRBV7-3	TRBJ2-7	TGTGCCAGCAGCTTACTAGCGGGAATCGACGAGCAGTACTTC	CASSLLAGIDEQYF
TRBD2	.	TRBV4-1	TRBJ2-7	TGCGCCAGCAGCCAAGTGACGTCGCGGGGGAGCTCCTACGAGCAGTACTTC	CASSQVTSRGSSYEQYF
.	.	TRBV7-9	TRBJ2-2	TGTGCCAGCAGCTTATTGCGGGGCTCCGGGGAGCTGTTTTTT	CASSLLRGSGELFF
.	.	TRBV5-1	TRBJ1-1	TGCGCCAGCAGCTTTGTTACAGAGAACACTGAAGCTTTCTTT	CASSFVTENTEAFF
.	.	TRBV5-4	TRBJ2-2	TGTGCCAGCAGCTTGGGCGTGGGAGGGGGAATGACCGGGGAGCTGTTTTTT	CASSLGVGGGMTGELFF
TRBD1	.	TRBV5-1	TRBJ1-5	TGCGCCAGCAGCTTGGGTCGGTCGGTTCGGACAGGGGATGGTAGGCCCCAGCATTTT	CASSLGRSVRTGDGRPQHF
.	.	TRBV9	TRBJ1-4	TGTGCCAGCAGCCCAGGACAGCCCCAATGGGGTGAAAAACTGTTTTTT	CASSPGQPQWGEKLFF
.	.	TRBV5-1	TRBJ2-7	TGCGCCAGCAGCTTCGACACCTACTACGAGCAGTACTTC	CASSFDTYYEQYF
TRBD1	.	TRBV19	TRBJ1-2	TGTGCCAGTAGTCCCTCGACAGGGTTGGGCTATGGCTACACCTTC	CASSPSTGLGYGYTF
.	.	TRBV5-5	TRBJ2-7	TGTGCCAGCAGTACCCGCGGAGGAGGGGGCTCGTACGAGCAGTACTTC	CASSTRGGGGSYEQYF
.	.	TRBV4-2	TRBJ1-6	TGTGCCAGCAGCCAAGATCGTGATTCACCCCTCCACTTT	CASSQDRDSPLHF
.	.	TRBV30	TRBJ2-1	TGTGCCTGGAGGGGCCTTTTGAGCTCCTACAATGAGCAGTTCTTC	CAWRGLLSSYNEQFF
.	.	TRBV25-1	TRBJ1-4	TGTGCCAGCAGCGCCGCGGGGGCAACTAATGAAAAACTGTTTTTT	CASSAAGATNEKLFF
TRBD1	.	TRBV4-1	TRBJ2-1	TGCGCCAGCAGCCAAGATGGCAAGCCGACCGGGACAGGGGGCAACAATGAGCAGTTCTTC	CASSQDGKPTGTGGNNEQFF
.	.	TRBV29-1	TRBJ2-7	TGCAGCGTGAGCCGGGTCTCGGAAGGCGAGCAGTACTTC	CSVSRVSEGEQYF
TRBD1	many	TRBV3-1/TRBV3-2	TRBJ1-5	TGTGCCAGCAGCAGAACTTCAGGGGGCTCTTTGGTTCAGCCCCAGCATTTT	CASSRTSGGSLVQPQHF